This TCR beta chain was recorded in a study of Ad26.COV2.S vaccination and SARS-CoV-2 variants. The study, taken as a whole, reports: Among vaccine recipients, spike-specific TCR breadth exceeded that of placebo recipients.

With regard to this clone: As yet, its antigen is unknown.

Germline CDR1 LNHDA, CDR2 SQIVND (reference sequence). CDR3 length equals 16 residues. The V gene end was trimmed by 7 bases and the J gene end by 1 base; junction bases not matched to a gene: 10. Here immunoSEQ multiplex PCR was the method, and the copy in TCRdb shows in-frame clones only, minus some. The table has just over 350,000 clones, roughly nine tenths seen once. This clonotype originated in a human donor who had recovered from COVID-19. The chain combines TRBV19 with TRBJ2-3; 8 positions match TRBD1. This specimen was peripheral blood, taken after recovery from COVID-19. Here the CDR3 reads CASTTPGGAGTDTQYF. CDR3 bases: TGTGCCAGTACTACCCCAGGGGGCGCCGGCACAGATACGCAGTATTTT.